This TCR beta chain comes out of a study of CD8 T cells in ankylosing spondylitis. Findings and limits, study-wide: Enrichment of disease-linked clones was reportedly significant in matched ankylosing spondylitis synovial fluid.

Regarding this clonotype: No antigen is known for it.

TCRdb recomputed calls from the 5' RACE reads with MiXCR, one row per CDR3 protein. The repertoire holds hundreds of thousands of distinct CDR3 sequences, 20% to 25% seen once, with about 12% in the top ten. This sequence originates from a male donor with ankylosing spondylitis or in good health (not recorded which). The source material was blood, either unsorted or a sorted T cell fraction (not recorded which).

The CDR3 bases are TGCGCCAGCAGCTCGGACTGGACGGTGGATTCCTACGAGCAGTACTTC. This translates into CASSSDWTVDSYEQYF. The chain joins TRBV5-1 to TRBJ2-7; tentatively, D is TRBD2 (5 bases). Germline V gene sequence: CDR1 SGHRS, CDR2 YFSETQ. Deletions cut 3 bases from V and 1 base from J, with 17 bases between. This CDR3 is 16 amino acids long.